A single sample is the source of the 20 T cell receptor beta chains below, sequenced in a study of T cell repertoires in cytomegalovirus infection. Via MiXCR, TCRdb re-called the reads, giving one row per CDR3 protein. The sample records roughly 720,000 distinct CDR3 sequences, approximately 40% being singletons. Sequenced sample: PBMCs. These receptors originate from a human donor in good health (CMV status not recorded). Some clones in this sample may be carry-over from other donors' samples.

Comment on this clonotype: As the CDR3 is not closed by the conserved phenylalanine or tryptophan, this likely results from a read error. V gene TRBV7-2 combines with J gene TRBJ1-2; no firm D call. This CDR3 has 12 residues. Germline V CDR1 and CDR2: SGHTA, FQGNSA. V was shortened by 1 base and J by 5 bases, with 5 bases between the two germline ends. CDR3 region: CASSLDVYGYTL. For the CDR3, the DNA is TGTGCCAGCAGCTTAGACGTGTATGGCTACACCCTC.

The chain combines TRBV7-9 with TRBJ2-6; D gene uncertain. Trimming took off 5 bases at V and 4 bases at J, with 15 bases between the two ends. From germline, CDR1 is SEHNR and CDR2 FQNEAQ (reference sequence). This CDR3 has 16 amino acids. CDR3 nucleotide sequence: TGTGCCAGCAGCCCAAACTTACGCTCCGGGGCCAACGTCCTGACTTTC. It encodes CASSPNLRSGANVLTF.

The rearrangement links TRBV25-1 to TRBJ1-1; the D gene is possibly TRBD1 (5 bases). The CDR3 totals 15 residues. Germline V CDR1 and CDR2: MGHDK, SYGVNS. V was cut by 1 base and J by 7 bases, with 16 bases left in between. The CDR3 nucleotides are TGTGCCAGCAGTGAATTTCAGGTAGTGGGGGGTGAAGCTTTCTTT. Translation gives CASSEFQVVGGEAFF.

The chain links TRBV27 to TRBJ2-1; 8 bases map to TRBD2. CDR1 and CDR2 from the germline V gene are MNHEY and SMNVEV (reference sequence). V lost 2 bases to trimming and J lost 9 bases; unmatched junction nucleotides: 6. This CDR3 has 14 residues. The DNA for the CDR3 is TGTGCCAGCAGTTTAAGGCTAGCGGGTAGTGAGCAGTTCTTC. Its translation: CASSLRLAGSEQFF.

This clonotype was observed a few times. The CDR3 loop is CSARGGAFTDTQYF. The CDR3 DNA reads TGCAGTGCTAGAGGAGGAGCTTTCACAGATACGCAGTATTTT. This rearrangement joins TRBV20-1 to TRBJ2-3; no clear D. V lost 1 base and J 2 bases, leaving 10 bases between the germline ends. The germline V gene has CDR1 DFQATT and CDR2 SNEGSKA (reference sequence). The length of the CDR3 is 14 residues.

The chain recombines TRBV28 with TRBJ1-2, with D unresolved. Trimming took off 7 bases at V and 9 bases at J, with 18 bases between the two ends. Germline V gene sequence: CDR1 MDHEN, CDR2 SYDVKM. The CDR3 has 13 residues. CDR3 amino acids: CASTKQPRVRYTF. The CDR3 coding sequence is TGTGCCAGCACCAAACAGCCTCGAGTTCGCTACACCTTC.

In its sample, this clonotype was seen a few times. The genes are TRBV7-6 and TRBJ2-2; a possible D gene is TRBD2 (7 bases). The V gene lost 5 bases and the J gene lost 4 bases, with 23 bases spanning the gap. This CDR3 region has 18 residues. Germline V gene data show CDR1 as SGHVS and CDR2 as FNYEAQ. The CDR3 nucleotides read TGTGCCAGCAGCCCCCCCGCCGGGGGGCAGGGTCGCACCGGGGAGCTGTTTTTT. Amino acids: CASSPPAGGQGRTGELFF.

The chain carries TRBV28 and TRBJ2-2; D call uncertain. This CDR3 contains 15 residues. The germline CDR1 and CDR2 sequences are MDHEN and SYDVKM. V was trimmed by 3 bases and J by 5 bases, leaving 13 bases between them. The CDR3 is CASSFPDPPTGELFF. The CDR3 DNA reads as TGTGCCAGCAGTTTCCCGGACCCGCCGACCGGGGAGCTGTTTTTT. Drawing the rest from reference TRBV28 and TRBJ2-2, the complete variable domain is DVKVTQSSRYLVKRTGEKVFLECVQDMDHENMFWYRQDPGLGLRLIYFSYDVKMKEKGDIPEGYSVSREKKERFSLILESASTNQTSMYLCASSFPDPPTGELFFGEGSRLTVL.

Worth noting for this clonotype: A read error is possible here, since a much larger clone lies one base away. The CDR3 is CASRESSYEQYF. The DNA for the CDR3 is TGTGCCAGCAGGGAGAGCTCCTACGAGCAGTACTTC. V is TRBV2 and J is TRBJ2-7; D call uncertain. Germline V gives CDR1 SNHLY, CDR2 FYNNEI. Trimming cost V 6 bases and J 0 bases, with 6 bases left between them. This CDR3 is built from 12 residues.

J is TRBJ2-3 and V is TRBV29-1; TRBD2 aligns across 7 bases. Germline V gene sequence: CDR1 SQVTM, CDR2 ANQGSEA. J gave up 4 bases and V 3 bases, and 25 bases lay outside the gene matches. The CDR3 runs 20 residues. The CDR3 protein is CSVEGTTSGAFKGGADTQYF. CDR3 nucleotides: TGCAGCGTTGAGGGGACTACCAGCGGAGCCTTCAAGGGAGGGGCAGATACGCAGTATTTT.

This clonotype was observed many times. This chain connects TRBV7-8 to TRBJ1-3; D remains unclear. Trimming took 5 bases from V and 2 from J, leaving 10 bases between them. The CDR3 spans 14 residues. CDR1 and CDR2 from the germline V gene are SGHVS and FQNEAQ. CDR3 loop: CASSPPPPGNTIYF. In DNA form, the CDR3 reads TGTGCCAGCAGCCCTCCCCCACCTGGAAACACCATATATTTT.

There are many counts of this clonotype. The chain links TRBV7-8 to TRBJ2-7; tentatively, D is TRBD2 (6 bases). The CDR3 is 18 residues long. V was shortened by 6 bases and J by 4 bases, with 28 bases between the two germline ends. Per the germline V gene, CDR1 is SGHVS and CDR2 is FQNEAQ. CDR3 residues: CASSFSGGRYNKGYEQYF. For the CDR3, the DNA is TGTGCCAGCAGTTTTTCCGGAGGGCGCTACAACAAAGGGTACGAGCAGTACTTC.

The chain couples TRBV10-3 to TRBJ2-3, with a possible D match to TRBD2 (6 bases). V lost 3 bases and J 5 bases, leaving 12 bases between the germline ends. Germline V gene lookup returns CDR1 ENHRY and CDR2 SYGVKD. The CDR3 contains 14 residues. Here the CDR3 reads CAISEELGGDTQYF. The CDR3 coding sequence is TGTGCCATCAGTGAAGAGTTGGGAGGAGATACGCAGTATTTT.

The chain has TRBV19 and TRBJ2-7; D uncertain. The CDR3 covers 11 residues. V lost 5 bases to trimming and J lost 7 bases, with 9 bases between them. Germline V lookup: CDR1 LNHDA, CDR2 SQIVND (reference sequence). The CDR3: CASSGLGEQYF. CDR3 coding DNA: TGTGCCAGTAGTGGATTAGGAGAGCAGTACTTC.

V and J are TRBV5-4 and TRBJ2-7, with D perhaps assigned TRBD1 or TRBD2 (5 bases each). The CDR3 loop spans 15 amino acids. Germline V gene data show CDR1 as SGHNT and CDR2 as YYREEE (reference sequence). Trimming took off 4 bases at V and 1 base at J, with 15 bases between the two ends. The CDR3 loop reads CASSTARDPSYEQYF. In DNA form, the CDR3 reads TGTGCCAGCAGCACGGCCAGGGACCCATCCTACGAGCAGTACTTC.

This clonotype was seen at least ten times. The chain recombines TRBV28 with TRBJ2-2, with 9 bases identical to TRBD2. CDR1 and CDR2 (germline): MDHEN, SYDVKM. The CDR3 consists of 17 residues. V lost 3 bases, J lost 4 bases, and 9 bases stayed unmatched. The CDR3 coding sequence is TGTGCCAGCAGTTTTATCCTAGGCGGGAGGGGCACCGGGGAGCTGTTTTTT. This translates into CASSFILGGRGTGELFF.

The rearrangement joins TRBV29-1 to TRBJ2-6; D unclear. The germline gives CDR1 SQVTM, CDR2 ANQGSEA. The CDR3 runs 13 residues. Trimming shortened V by 3 bases and J by 0 bases, and 3 bases separated the two germline ends. Here the CDR3 reads CSVDLSGANVLTF. Written as DNA, the CDR3 is TGCAGCGTTGACCTCTCTGGGGCCAACGTCCTGACTTTC.

This clonotype showed up just a few times. The V gene is TRBV11-1, the J gene TRBJ1-1; tentative D call: TRBD1 (6 bases). Germline V gene lookup returns CDR1 SGHAT and CDR2 FQDESV (reference sequence). V was shortened by 8 bases and J by 1 base, with 20 bases between the two germline ends. CDR3 size: 16 residues. Here the CDR3 reads CASAPLLDRTNTEAFF. CDR3 sequence (DNA): TGTGCCAGCGCGCCCCTCTTGGACAGAACGAACACTGAAGCTTTCTTT.

DNA of the CDR3: TGTGCCAGCAGTCCCCCGGACTACCCCCTTACGCAGTATTTT. The encoded protein is CASSPPDYPLTQYF. V usage is TRBV28 and J usage is TRBJ2-3, with D possibly being TRBD2 (6 bases). Trimming removed 5 bases from V and 8 bases from J, with 17 bases in between. Germline assignment: CDR1 MDHEN and CDR2 SYDVKM. The CDR3 consists of 14 residues.

This chain connects TRBV27 to TRBJ1-1, with 9 bases matching TRBD1. The junction had 4 bases not matched to a gene; V was cut back by 7 bases and J by 4 bases. The CDR3 has 13 residues. CDR1 and CDR2 from the germline V gene are MNHEY and SMNVEV (reference sequence). The CDR3 DNA follows: TGTGCCAGCATCGGACAGGGGTCCACTGAAGCTTTCTTT. Protein sequence: CASIGQGSTEAFF.